This passage covers 27 T cell receptor beta chains from one sample sequenced in a study of CD8 T cells in ankylosing spondylitis. Via MiXCR, TCRdb re-called the 5' RACE reads, giving one row per CDR3 protein. The profile shows 150,000 to 200,000 distinct CDR3 sequences, roughly 13% of them singletons. The specimen was blood, either unsorted or a sorted T cell fraction (not recorded which). These receptors came from a female donor with ankylosing spondylitis or in good health (not recorded which).

This clonotype came up many times. This sequence joins TRBV10-3 and TRBJ2-7; perhaps TRBD1 as D (5 bases). Trimming cost V 4 bases and J 3 bases, with 7 bases left between them. The germline V gene has CDR1 ENHRY and CDR2 SYGVKD. There are 12 residues in the CDR3. The CDR3 sequence is CAISGGSYEQYF. Here the CDR3 DNA reads TGTGCCATCAGTGGGGGCAGCTACGAGCAGTACTTC.

In its sample, this clonotype was seen many times. One junction end does not reproduce the germline sequence, and a read error may be involved. The chain uses TRBV7-7 and TRBJ2-3; 7 bases are a match to TRBD1. Germline CDR1 is SSHAT and CDR2 is FNYEAQ (reference sequence). The CDR3 runs 15 residues. CDR3 sequence reads: CASSYGTASTDTQYF. In DNA, the CDR3 is TGTGCTAGCAGTTACGGGACAGCTAGCACAGATACGCAGTATTTT.

The rearrangement links TRBV20-1 to TRBJ2-3; 10 nucleotides align to TRBD2. The CDR3 contains 15 residues. Germline assignment: CDR1 DFQATT and CDR2 SNEGSKA (reference sequence). In DNA, the CDR3 is TGCAGCCCGCAACCCATTAGCGGGAGGCGAGATACGCAGTATTTT. Residues: CSPQPISGRRDTQYF.

The chain links TRBV7-3 to TRBJ2-7; unclear D gene. The CDR3 sequence is 13 residues long. Germline V lookup: CDR1 SGHTA, CDR2 FQGTGA. Trimming shortened V by 2 bases and J by 5 bases, and 10 bases separated the two germline ends. CDR3 DNA sequence: TGTGCCAGCAGCTTAGGCCCTGCCAACGAGCAGTACTTC. Its translation is CASSLGPANEQYF.

The sample holds many counts of this clonotype. This rearrangement joins TRBV10-3 to TRBJ2-7; D is unclear. The CDR3 length is 14 residues. The germline V gene encodes CDR1 ENHRY and CDR2 SYGVKD. Trimming took 1 base from V and 0 from J, leaving 7 bases between them. In nucleotides, the CDR3 is TGTGCCATCAGTGAGTTACAGAGCTCCTACGAGCAGTACTTC. It encodes CAISELQSSYEQYF.

This clonotype was picked up many times. The chain joins TRBV2 to TRBJ2-4; TRBD2 might be the D (5 bases). The CDR3 runs 12 residues. Trimming removed 7 bases from V and 9 bases from J, with 13 bases in between. Germline CDR1 SNHLY, CDR2 FYNNEI. CDR3 protein: CASKDSSFIQYF. The CDR3 nucleotides are TGTGCCAGCAAGGACTCATCGTTCATTCAGTACTTC.

This rearrangement joins TRBV7-9 to TRBJ2-1; possible D gene TRBD1, 6 bases. V was clipped by 5 bases and J by 1 base, with 12 bases between them. There are 15 residues in the CDR3. CDR1 is SEHNR, CDR2 FQNEAQ, per germline (reference sequence). This CDR3 is CASSGGGPSYNEQFF. CDR3 DNA sequence: TGTGCCAGCAGCGGTGGGGGCCCGTCCTACAATGAGCAGTTCTTC.

The V and J genes are TRBV19 and TRBJ2-1; 13 positions match TRBD2. The CDR3 sequence is 16 residues long. Germline CDR1 LNHDA, CDR2 SQIVND (reference sequence). With 5 bases clipped from V and 8 bases from J, the junction kept 9 bases outside the gene matches. DNA of the CDR3: TGTGCCAGTAGTGGGGGCGGGACTAGCGGGAAGCATGAGCAGTTCTTC. Amino acid sequence: CASSGGGTSGKHEQFF. Full variable domain (rest looked up from reference TRBV19 and TRBJ2-1): DGGITQSPKYLFRKEGQNVTLSCEQNLNHDAMYWYRQDPGQGLRLIYYSQIVNDFQKGDIAEGYSVSREKKESFPLTVTSAQKNPTAFYLCASSGGGTSGKHEQFFGPGTRLTVL.

This clonotype showed up many times. The chain is built from TRBV15 and TRBJ2-1; 8 nucleotides match TRBD2. Losses at the gene ends were 9 bases for V and 4 bases for J; bases not matched to a gene: 17. The CDR3 runs 17 residues. The germline gives CDR1 LNHNV, CDR2 YYDKDF (reference sequence). In DNA form, the CDR3 reads TGTGCCACAGCAGGGATCACTAGCGGAATATCTTACAATGAGCAGTTCTTC. This sequence encodes CATAGITSGISYNEQFF.

This clonotype has just a few counts. This rearrangement joins TRBV28 to TRBJ2-1; 8 bases are a match to TRBD2. This CDR3 is built from 16 residues. Germline values: CDR1 MDHEN, CDR2 SYDVKM. V gave up 4 bases and J gave up 9 bases; unmatched junction bases: 14. This CDR3 is CASSSPRAAGATEQFF. The CDR3 DNA follows: TGTGCCAGCAGTTCTCCTCGCGCAGCGGGAGCAACTGAGCAGTTCTTC.

This clonotype was observed a few times. The CDR3 loop is CASSLIGDRPYEQYF. The CDR3 nucleotides are TGTGCCAGCAGCTTAATAGGGGACAGGCCCTACGAGCAGTACTTC. V is TRBV7-9 and J is TRBJ2-7; 8 positions match TRBD1. The trim removed 2 bases at V and 2 bases at J, leaving 5 bases unmatched. The CDR3 sequence is 15 residues long. Germline assignment: CDR1 SEHNR and CDR2 FQNEAQ (reference sequence). Drawing the rest from reference TRBV7-9 and TRBJ2-7, the complete variable domain is DTGVSQNPRHKITKRGQNVTFRCDPISEHNRLYWYRQTLGQGPEFLTYFQNEAQLEKSRLLSDRFSAERPKGSFSTLEIQRTEQGDSAMYLCASSLIGDRPYEQYFGPGTRLTVT.

This clonotype occurred many times. V gene TRBV20-1 combines with J gene TRBJ2-5, with 8 bases lining up with TRBD2. Germline lookup yields CDR1 DFQATT and CDR2 SNEGSKA (reference sequence). The V gene end was trimmed by 5 bases and the J gene end by 0 bases; junction bases not matched to a gene: 8. The CDR3 has 15 residues. The DNA for the CDR3 is TGCAGTGCTCCCTACAGCGGGAGAAACCAAGAGACCCAGTACTTC. This gives the protein CSAPYSGRNQETQYF.

This clonotype was detected a few times. The genes are TRBV29-1 and TRBJ1-2; D call uncertain. The V and J ends lost 7 bases and 2 bases respectively, with 11 bases between them. This CDR3 comprises 12 residues. Germline assignment: CDR1 SQVTM and CDR2 ANQGSEA. The CDR3 DNA reads TGCAGCGCTAGTCTGGGGAACTATGGCTACACCTTC. Its protein product is CSASLGNYGYTF.

A few counts support this clonotype. The V gene is TRBV7-8, the J gene TRBJ1-1; D is possibly TRBD1 (5 bases). CDR3 length: 16 residues. Trimming removed 6 bases at V and 3 bases at J, with 20 bases between. Germline values: CDR1 SGHVS, CDR2 FQNEAQ. This CDR3 reads CASSPREPGTYTEAFF. CDR3 DNA sequence: TGTGCCAGCAGTCCCCGGGAACCCGGGACGTACACTGAAGCTTTCTTT.

This sequence joins TRBV5-4 and TRBJ2-7; 7 nucleotides agree with TRBD2. The CDR3 has 16 amino acids. Looked up from germline, CDR1 is SGHNT and CDR2 is YYREEE (reference sequence). V was clipped by 4 bases and J by 0 bases; unmatched bases: 10. The CDR3: CASSRFSGTPSYEQYF. The CDR3 coding sequence is TGTGCCAGCAGCCGATTCAGCGGGACTCCCTCCTACGAGCAGTACTTC.

This clonotype has at least ten counts. This sequence joins TRBV20-1 and TRBJ2-1; tentative D call: TRBD2 (5 bases). CDR3 length: 14 residues. CDR1 DFQATT and CDR2 SNEGSKA come from the germline V gene (reference sequence). Trimming took 7 bases from V and 3 from J, leaving 16 bases between them. The CDR3 sequence: CSVILPGNYNEQFF. CDR3 in DNA: TGCAGTGTCATCCTTCCCGGGAACTACAATGAGCAGTTCTTC.

This clonotype was picked up many times. The chain is built from TRBV10-3 and TRBJ2-3; 14 bases line up with TRBD2. CDR1 ENHRY and CDR2 SYGVKD come from the germline V gene. V lost 6 bases to trimming and J lost 3 bases; unmatched junction nucleotides: 14. This CDR3 has 19 amino acids. The CDR3 coding sequence is TGTGCCATCAGGACCCCGGGACTAGCGGGAGCAACGTCAACAGATACGCAGTATTTT. Its translation: CAIRTPGLAGATSTDTQYF.

This clonotype was seen only a few times. The V call is TRBV20-1, the J call TRBJ1-6; 7 bases line up with TRBD1. The CDR3 runs 14 residues. The V gene's germline CDR1 is DFQATT and CDR2 SNEGSKA (reference sequence). J was trimmed by 9 bases and V by 3 bases; bases with no gene match: 8. The CDR3 bases are TGCAGTGCTAGTTTGGTCAGGGGGGCTTCACCCCTCCACTTT. Translation: CSASLVRGASPLHF.

This clonotype was counted at least ten times. For the CDR3, the DNA is TGTGCCAGCAGACCCGGAGGTAGCGGGTTCTACAATGAGCAGTTCTTC. This gives the protein CASRPGGSGFYNEQFF. This chain connects TRBV12-3 or TRBV12-4 to TRBJ2-1; 7 bases line up with TRBD2. Germline trimming cut 6 bases from V and 3 bases from J; bases unmatched to any gene: 11. This CDR3 contains 16 residues.

The chain uses TRBV7-2 and TRBJ2-7; TRBD1 matches at 10 bases. Germline V gives CDR1 SGHTA, CDR2 FQGNSA. Unmatched junction bases numbered 6, after V lost 7 bases and J lost 6 bases. The CDR3 consists of 13 residues. CDR3 amino acids: CASTPGQGFEQYF. CDR3 coding DNA: TGTGCCAGCACCCCGGGACAGGGGTTCGAGCAGTACTTC.

For this clonotype: This clone may be a read error of a much larger clone one base away. The chain recombines TRBV21-1 with TRBJ2-4; TRBD1, the table's D call, lacks a check against the DNA. TRBV21-1 represents a pseudogene. The CDR3 contains 15 residues. CDR3 sequence reads: CASSPLCNVKSIQYF. The CDR3 bases are TGTGCCAGCAGCCCCCTTTGCAACGTGAAAAGCATTCAGTACTTC.

This clonotype was detected many times. The V gene is TRBV9, the J gene TRBJ2-3; TRBD2 is a possible D gene (6 bases). CDR1 and CDR2 (germline): SGDLS, YYNGEE. V lost 2 bases, J lost 1 base, and 17 bases lay in between. The CDR3 is made up of 17 amino acids. The CDR3 region is CASSVFLASAGTDTQYF. CDR3 DNA: TGTGCCAGCAGCGTGTTTTTGGCTAGCGCTGGCACAGATACGCAGTATTTT.

This clonotype was counted many times. The chain is built from TRBV6-1 and TRBJ2-2; perhaps D is TRBD1 or TRBD2 (5 bases each). CDR3 length: 14 residues. Deletions cut 5 bases from V and 8 bases from J, with 15 bases between. Germline loops: CDR1 MNHNS, CDR2 SASEGT. For the CDR3, the DNA is TGTGCCAGCAGTCCGGGACCATGGGTAGGGGAGCTGTTTTTT. The encoded protein is CASSPGPWVGELFF.

This clonotype was detected many times. The chain joins TRBV12-3 or TRBV12-4 to TRBJ2-7, with 8 bases matching TRBD2. V gave up 6 bases and J gave up 4 bases; unmatched junction bases: 14. The CDR3 is made up of 16 amino acids. The CDR3: CASSEPGLGRKYEQYF. The CDR3 region has the DNA TGTGCCAGCAGCGAACCGGGACTAGGCAGAAAATACGAGCAGTACTTC.

About this clonotype: Given a much more abundant clone one base away, this may be a read error. This sequence joins TRBV12-3 or TRBV12-4 and TRBJ2-7, with 8 nucleotides matching TRBD2. The CDR3 totals 14 residues. The V gene end was trimmed by 6 bases and the J gene end by 8 bases; junction bases not matched to a gene: 12. CDR3 amino acids: CASRPGLVPLKQYF. In DNA form, the CDR3 reads TGTGCCAGCAGACCGGGACTAGTCCCCCTCAAGCAGTACTTC.

A few counts support this clonotype. The chain couples TRBV7-2 to TRBJ2-3; D is undetermined. The length of the CDR3 is 13 residues. Germline V gene lookup returns CDR1 SGHTA and CDR2 FQGNSA. V was shortened by 5 bases and J by 7 bases, with 13 bases between the two germline ends. CDR3 coding DNA: TGTGCCAGCAGCCACGGGCCTTCATATACGCAGTATTTT. Translation: CASSHGPSYTQYF.

This clonotype was observed at least ten times. This rearrangement joins TRBV20-1 to TRBJ2-5; no definite D call. Germline loops: CDR1 DFQATT, CDR2 SNEGSKA (reference sequence). V lost 8 bases to trimming and J lost 2 bases, with 9 bases between them. CDR3 length: 11 amino acids. The CDR3 loop is CSPGLQETQYF. The CDR3 coding sequence is TGCAGTCCCGGATTGCAAGAGACCCAGTACTTC.